The sequence of this T cell receptor (beta chain) was determined in a study of shared clonotypes between healthy human individuals. Background on the study: Sampling drew on donors who were a couple of women and a few men aged 18 to 49.

Study outcomes and limitations: Naive CD4 clonotypes were shared across a handful of donors at 4.5% to 6.5%.

Source study methods: Filtering differed, since immunoSEQ gave only junction sequences and no quality scores. Sequenced by immunoSEQ multiplex PCR; TCRdb stores in-frame clones only, minus some. V, J and clone size were drawn from that table, and D and trimming were deduced from the DNA. The sample has around 100,000 clones, approximately 61% seen once; the top ten hold less than 50%. Germline V gene lookup returns CDR1 SGHDT and CDR2 YYEEEE. The CDR3 runs 14 residues. V lost 6 bases and J 0 bases, leaving 10 bases between the germline ends. About this clone: The antigen is undetermined.

The clonotype originates from a man in his thirties or forties in good health. The source material was memory CD8+ T cells sorted from blood. Subset described: CD45RO+ cells pooled with CCR7-negative TemRA cells. The chain recombines TRBV5-6 with TRBJ1-5; D unresolved. For the CDR3, the DNA is TGTGCCAGCACCTCGGGGATTAGCAATCAGCCCCAGCATTTT. It encodes CASTSGISNQPQHF.